This T cell receptor beta chain was captured in a study of shared clonotypes between healthy human individuals. As for the study in general: Every donor yielded three CD4 naive, three CD4 memory, two CD8 naive and one CD8 memory plate. Study results and limitations: Represented diversity, genetic and exposure-history alike, was limited by few donors.

Using immunoSEQ multiplex PCR, the repertoire was profiled, and TCRdb retains in-frame clones only, with some absent. The sample lists just over 2,000,000 clones; less than 95% were seen once. Naive CD8 cells, CD45RO-negative and positively selected for CCR7, excluded terminally differentiated effector memory CD45RA+ cells. Per the germline V gene, CDR1 is SGDLS and CDR2 is YYNGEE. The V segment lost 0 bases and the J segment 6 bases; nucleotides outside the gene matches: 6. This CDR3 has 14 residues. Remarks on this clone: What it recognizes is unknown. Other DNA sequences in this specimen translate into the identical CDR3.

The chain joins TRBV9 to TRBJ2-7; 7 bases fit TRBD2. The source material was naive CD8+ T cells sorted from blood. The sequence came from a man aged 18 to 29 in good health. The CDR3 nucleotides are TGTGCCAGCAGCGTAGGGGGAGGGACCCCCGAGCAGTACTTC. As protein: CASSVGGGTPEQYF.